This T cell receptor (beta chain) was identified during a study of blood T cell repertoires in COVID-19. On the study more broadly: The study drew acute and convalescent COVID-19 samples from the United States, Italy and Spain.

The CDR3 extends over 14 amino acids. V lost 4 bases, J lost 6 bases, and 6 bases stayed unmatched. The germline V gene has CDR1 SGHDN and CDR2 FVKESK. Clones were sequenced by immunoSEQ multiplex PCR, and TCRdb holds only the in-frame ones, with some missing. The top ten hold over 15% of the sample, which has some 23,000 clones, more than 80% seen once. The receptor's source is a human donor in a cohort sampled during active COVID-19. Sample: peripheral blood. V is TRBV14 and J is TRBJ2-7, with 10 bases fitting TRBD2. CDR3 in amino acids: CASSLKAGGVEQYF. CDR3 coding DNA: TGTGCCAGCAGCCTCAAAGCGGGGGGGGTCGAGCAGTACTTC.